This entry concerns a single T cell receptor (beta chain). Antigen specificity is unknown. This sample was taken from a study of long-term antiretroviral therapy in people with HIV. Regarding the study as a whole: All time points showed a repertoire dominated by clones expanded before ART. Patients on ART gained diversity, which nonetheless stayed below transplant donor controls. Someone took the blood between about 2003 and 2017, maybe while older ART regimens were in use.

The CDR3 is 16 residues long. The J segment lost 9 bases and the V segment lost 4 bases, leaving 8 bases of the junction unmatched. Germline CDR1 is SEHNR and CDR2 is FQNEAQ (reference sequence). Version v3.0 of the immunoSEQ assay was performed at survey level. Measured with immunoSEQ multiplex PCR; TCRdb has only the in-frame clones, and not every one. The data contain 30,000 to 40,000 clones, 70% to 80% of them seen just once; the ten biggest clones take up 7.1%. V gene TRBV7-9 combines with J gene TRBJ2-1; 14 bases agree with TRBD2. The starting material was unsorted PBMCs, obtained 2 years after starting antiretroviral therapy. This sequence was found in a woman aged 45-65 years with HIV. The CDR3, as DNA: TGTGCCAGCAGCTCCGGACTAGCGGGGGGCCGTAGTGAGCAGTTCTTC. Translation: CASSSGLAGGRSEQFF.